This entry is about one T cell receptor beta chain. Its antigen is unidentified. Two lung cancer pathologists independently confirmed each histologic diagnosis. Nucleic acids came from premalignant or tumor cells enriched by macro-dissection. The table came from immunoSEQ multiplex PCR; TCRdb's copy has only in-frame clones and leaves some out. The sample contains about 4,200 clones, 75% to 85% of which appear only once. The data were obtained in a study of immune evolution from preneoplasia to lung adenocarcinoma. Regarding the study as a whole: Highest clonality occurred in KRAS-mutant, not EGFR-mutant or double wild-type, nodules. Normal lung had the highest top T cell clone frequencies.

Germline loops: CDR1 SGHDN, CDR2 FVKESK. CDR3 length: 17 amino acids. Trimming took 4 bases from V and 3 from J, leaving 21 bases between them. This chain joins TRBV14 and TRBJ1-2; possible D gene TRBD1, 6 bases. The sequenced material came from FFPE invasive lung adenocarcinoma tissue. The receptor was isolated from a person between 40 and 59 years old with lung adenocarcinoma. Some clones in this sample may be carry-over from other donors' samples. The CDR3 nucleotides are TGTGCCAGCAGCCGAGATGACGGGGGCGATGGAGACTATGGCTACACCTTC. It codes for CASSRDDGGDGDYGYTF.